This T cell receptor (beta chain) was identified during a study of blood T cell repertoires in COVID-19. For the study at large: Samples came from the United States, Italy and Spain, spanning acute and convalescent COVID-19. Sample material is recorded as cDNA or gDNA derived from T cells, B-cell-depleted T cells, or PBMCs.

CDR3 length equals 13 residues. Trimming cost V 4 bases and J 6 bases, with 12 bases left between them. CDR1 and CDR2 from the germline V gene are LNHDA and SQIVND (reference sequence). Profiling relied on immunoSEQ multiplex PCR, and the TCRdb table lists in-frame clones only, not all of them. The table lists about 230,000 clones, approximately 85% of them singletons, with 0.85% to 1% in the top ten. This receptor was taken from a middle-aged man with acute or convalescent COVID-19. Sequenced input: peripheral blood. The chain has TRBV19 and TRBJ1-2; no firm D call. CDR3 loop: CASSNPWTHGYTF. CDR3 nucleotides: TGTGCCAGTAGTAACCCCTGGACTCATGGCTACACCTTC.